This T cell receptor beta chain was identified during a study of blood T cell repertoires in COVID-19. For the study at large: The United States, Italy and Spain provided the acute and convalescent COVID-19 samples.

Original processing notes: Amplification of reference gene primers provided the estimated nucleated cell counts. Sequenced by immunoSEQ multiplex PCR; TCRdb stores in-frame clones only, minus some. That table supplies the V and J calls and clone size; D and trimming were determined from the DNA. The sample includes more than 350,000 clones, about 89% seen only once; the top ten take around 9.3%. The junction had 4 bases not matched to a gene; V was cut back by 5 bases and J by 3 bases. CDR1 is SGHNT, CDR2 YENEEA, per germline. The length of the CDR3 is 14 residues. Seattle enrolled patients during active infection and tracked them longitudinally.

The sequence derives from a woman in her 30s with COVID-19, enrolled during active disease. Sequenced: peripheral blood. The V gene is TRBV11-3, the J gene TRBJ2-1, with TRBD1 identical over 7 bases. This chain's CDR3 is CASSTGTVYNEQFF. The CDR3 DNA sequence: TGTGCCAGCAGCACCGGGACAGTCTACAATGAGCAGTTCTTC.